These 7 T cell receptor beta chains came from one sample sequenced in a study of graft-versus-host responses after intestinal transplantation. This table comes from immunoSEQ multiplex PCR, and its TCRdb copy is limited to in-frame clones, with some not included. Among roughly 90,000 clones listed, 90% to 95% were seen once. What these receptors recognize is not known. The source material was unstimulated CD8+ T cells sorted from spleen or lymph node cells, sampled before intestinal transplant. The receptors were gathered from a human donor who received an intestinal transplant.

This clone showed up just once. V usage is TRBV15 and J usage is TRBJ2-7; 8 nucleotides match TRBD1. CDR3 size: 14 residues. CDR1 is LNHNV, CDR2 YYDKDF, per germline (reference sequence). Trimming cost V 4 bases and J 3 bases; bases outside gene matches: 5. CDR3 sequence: CATSTETGDYEQYF. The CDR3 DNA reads TGTGCCACCAGCACCGAGACAGGGGACTACGAGCAGTACTTC.

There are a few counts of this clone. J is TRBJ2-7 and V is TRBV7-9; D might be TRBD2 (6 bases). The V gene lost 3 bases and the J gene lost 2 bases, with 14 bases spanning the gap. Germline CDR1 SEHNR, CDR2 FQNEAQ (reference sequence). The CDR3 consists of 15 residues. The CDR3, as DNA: TGTGCCAGCAGCTTCCTCGCGGAGGGAGCCTACGAGCAGTACTTC. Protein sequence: CASSFLAEGAYEQYF.

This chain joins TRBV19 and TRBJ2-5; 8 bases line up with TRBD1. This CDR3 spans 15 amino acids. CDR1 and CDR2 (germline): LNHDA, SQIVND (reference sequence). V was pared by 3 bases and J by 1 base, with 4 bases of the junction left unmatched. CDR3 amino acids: CASSIYGTGQETQYF. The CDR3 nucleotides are TGTGCCAGTAGTATCTACGGGACAGGCCAAGAGACCCAGTACTTC.

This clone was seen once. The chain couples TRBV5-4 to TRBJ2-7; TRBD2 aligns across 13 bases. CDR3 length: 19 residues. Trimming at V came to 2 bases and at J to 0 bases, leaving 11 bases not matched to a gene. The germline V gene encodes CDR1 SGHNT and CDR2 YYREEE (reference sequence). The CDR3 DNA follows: TGTGCCAGCAGCTTCACCCCAGGACTAGCGGGAGAGGTCTCCTACGAGCAGTACTTC. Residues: CASSFTPGLAGEVSYEQYF.

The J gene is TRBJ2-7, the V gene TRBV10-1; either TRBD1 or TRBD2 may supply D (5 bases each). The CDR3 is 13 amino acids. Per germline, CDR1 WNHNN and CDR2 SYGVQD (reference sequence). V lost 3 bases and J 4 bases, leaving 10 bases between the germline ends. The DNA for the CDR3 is TGCGCCAGCAGTGAAGAGGGGAAATACGAGCAGTACTTC. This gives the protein CASSEEGKYEQYF.

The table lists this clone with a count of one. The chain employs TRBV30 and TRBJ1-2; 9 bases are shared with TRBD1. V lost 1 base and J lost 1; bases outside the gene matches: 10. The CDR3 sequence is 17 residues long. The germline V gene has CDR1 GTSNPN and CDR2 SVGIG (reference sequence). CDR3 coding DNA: TGTGCCTGGAGTGGCGGGACAGGGAACACGATTAACTATGGCTACACCTTC. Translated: CAWSGGTGNTINYGYTF. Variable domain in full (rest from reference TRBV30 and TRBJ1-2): SQTIHQWPATLVQPVGSPLSLECTVEGTSNPNLYWYRQAAGRGLQLLFYSVGIGQISSEVPQNLSASRPQDRQFILSSKKLLLSDSGFYLCAWSGGTGNTINYGYTFGSGTRLTVV.

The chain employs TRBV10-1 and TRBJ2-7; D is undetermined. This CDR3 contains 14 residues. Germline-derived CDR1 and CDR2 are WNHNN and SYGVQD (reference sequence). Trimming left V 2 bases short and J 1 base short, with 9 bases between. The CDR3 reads CASSEDGNSYEQYF. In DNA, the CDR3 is TGCGCCAGCAGTGAGGATGGGAATTCCTACGAGCAGTACTTC.